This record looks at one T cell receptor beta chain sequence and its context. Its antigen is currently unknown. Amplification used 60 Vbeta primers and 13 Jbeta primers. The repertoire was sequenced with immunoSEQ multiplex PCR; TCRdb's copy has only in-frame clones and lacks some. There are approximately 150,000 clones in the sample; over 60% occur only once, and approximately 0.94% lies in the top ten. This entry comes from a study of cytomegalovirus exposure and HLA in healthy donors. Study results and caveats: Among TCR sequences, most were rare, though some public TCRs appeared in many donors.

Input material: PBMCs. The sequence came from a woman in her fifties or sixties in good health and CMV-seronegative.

Here the CDR3 reads CASSGLEGAVGQPQHF. CDR3 in DNA: TGTGCCAGCAGCGGATTGGAGGGGGCGGTTGGTCAGCCCCAGCATTTT. The chain couples TRBV7-8 to TRBJ1-5; TRBD1 matches at 7 bases. V was clipped by 5 bases and J by 6 bases; unmatched bases: 13. The CDR3 covers 16 residues. The germline gives CDR1 SGHVS, CDR2 FQNEAQ.